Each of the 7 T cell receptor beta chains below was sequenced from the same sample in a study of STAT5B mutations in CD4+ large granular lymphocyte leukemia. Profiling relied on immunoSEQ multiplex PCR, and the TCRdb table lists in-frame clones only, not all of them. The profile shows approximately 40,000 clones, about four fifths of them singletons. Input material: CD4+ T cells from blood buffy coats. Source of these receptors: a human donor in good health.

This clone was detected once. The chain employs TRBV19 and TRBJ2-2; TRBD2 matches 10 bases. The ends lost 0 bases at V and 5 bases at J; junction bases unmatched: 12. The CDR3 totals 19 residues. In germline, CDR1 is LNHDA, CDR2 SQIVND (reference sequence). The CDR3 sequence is CASSIDLGPGLARTGELFF. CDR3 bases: TGTGCCAGTAGTATAGATCTGGGTCCGGGACTAGCGAGAACCGGGGAGCTGTTTTTT.

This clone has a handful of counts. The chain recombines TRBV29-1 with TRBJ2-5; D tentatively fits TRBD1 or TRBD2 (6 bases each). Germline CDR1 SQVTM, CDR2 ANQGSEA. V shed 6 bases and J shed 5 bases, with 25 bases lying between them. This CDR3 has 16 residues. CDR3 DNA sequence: TGCAGCGTGCGCGGAAGGTTGGGGGGCGGTGGGGAGACCCAGTACTTC. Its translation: CSVRGRLGGGGETQYF.

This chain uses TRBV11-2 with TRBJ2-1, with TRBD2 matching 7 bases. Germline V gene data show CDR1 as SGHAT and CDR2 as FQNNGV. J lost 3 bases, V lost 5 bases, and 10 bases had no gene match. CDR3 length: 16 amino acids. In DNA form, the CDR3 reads TGTGCCAGCAGCCGGGGGGTGCAGAGGGGCTACAATGAGCAGTTCTTC. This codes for CASSRGVQRGYNEQFF.

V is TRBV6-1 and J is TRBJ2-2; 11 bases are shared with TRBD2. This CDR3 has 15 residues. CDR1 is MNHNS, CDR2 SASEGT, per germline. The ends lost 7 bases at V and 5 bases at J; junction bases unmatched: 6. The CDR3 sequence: CASTLAGGGTGELFF. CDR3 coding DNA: TGTGCCAGCACCCTAGCGGGGGGCGGGACCGGGGAGCTGTTTTTT.

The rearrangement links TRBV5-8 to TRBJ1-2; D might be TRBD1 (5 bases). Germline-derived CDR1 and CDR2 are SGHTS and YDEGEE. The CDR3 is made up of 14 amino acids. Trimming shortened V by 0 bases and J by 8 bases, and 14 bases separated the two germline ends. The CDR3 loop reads CASSLGRGISGYTF. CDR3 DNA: TGTGCCAGCAGCTTGGGACGGGGGATAAGCGGCTACACCTTC.

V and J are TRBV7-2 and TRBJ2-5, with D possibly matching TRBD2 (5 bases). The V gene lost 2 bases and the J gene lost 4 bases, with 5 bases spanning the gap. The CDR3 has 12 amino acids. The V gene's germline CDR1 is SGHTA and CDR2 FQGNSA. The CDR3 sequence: CASSLLAETQYF. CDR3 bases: TGTGCCAGCAGCTTACTAGCAGAGACCCAGTACTTC.

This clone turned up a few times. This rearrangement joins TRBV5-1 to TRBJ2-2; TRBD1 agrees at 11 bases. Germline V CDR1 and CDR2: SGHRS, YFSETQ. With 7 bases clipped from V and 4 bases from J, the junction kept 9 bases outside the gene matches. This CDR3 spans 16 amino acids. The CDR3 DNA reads TGCGCCAGCTCCCTTGGGGGGACAGGGGGCACCGGGGAGCTGTTTTTT. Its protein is CASSLGGTGGTGELFF.